This T cell receptor (beta chain) came from a study of CD8 T cells in Susac syndrome. Random hexamers served to reverse transcribe roughly 0.5 to 1 ug RNA. Multiplex immunoSEQ PCR targeted 54 Vbeta and 13 Jbeta TCR beta segments. TCRdb called the immunoSEQ multiplex PCR reads again in MiXCR, with one record for every CDR3 protein. This table has under 200,000 distinct CDR3 sequences, approximately 94% appearing once. Broader study findings: In its TCR sequencing and HLA analysis, the study acknowledged that the number of individuals was relatively small.

This CDR3 has 13 amino acids. In germline, CDR1 is SQVTM, CDR2 ANQGSEA. The V gene end was trimmed by 4 bases and the J gene end by 4 bases; junction bases not matched to a gene: 2. To note about this clonotype: Its antigen is undetermined.

The V call is TRBV29-1, the J call TRBJ2-3, with TRBD1 matching 10 bases. Sequencing used CD4+ T cells from PBMCs. The sequence was collected from a human donor with Susac syndrome. The CDR3 DNA reads TGCAGCGTTGGGGACAGGGGTGCAGATACGCAGTATTTT. Its translation is CSVGDRGADTQYF.